This T cell receptor beta chain was sequenced in a study of neurological immune-mediated disorders (dated by TCRdb to between 2019 and 2020). About the investigation overall: Among the roughly 35 multiple sclerosis patients, relapsing-remitting MS accounted for approximately 31 and secondary progressive MS accounted for 3. Peripheral blood TCR-beta repertoires from patients with HTLV-I-associated myelopathy (HAM/TSP), patients with multiple sclerosis, and healthy controls were compared in the study using UMI-based sequencing. The cohort comprised about 68 subjects: about 15 HAM/TSP patients, some 34 multiple sclerosis patients and 20 healthy controls. The approximately 100 TCR-beta libraries included longitudinal samples, technical triplicates and paired sorted CD4+ and CD8+ T-cell subsets alongside PBMC samples. Findings and caveats that apply to the study as a whole: TCR clonal expansion was highest in HAM/TSP patients and lowest in MS patients, with MS patients falling below even healthy controls. Across subjects, expanded clones never shared an identical CDR3 amino acid sequence, which suggests that the TCR-beta repertoires in every group were private. In a phylogenetic analysis, the repertoires of 18 out of 34 MS patients fell into a single cluster of related CDR3 sequences, pointing to a possible signature at the repertoire level. The MS cluster showed no association with clinical or MRI features, and the authors stated that larger cohorts are needed.

Unmatched junction bases come to 3, with V trimmed by 3 bases and J by 1 base. The CDR3 measures 14 amino acids from cysteine to phenylalanine. The sequence is cut down to CDR3 DNA, 42 bases in frame from base 1. The germline V gene gives CDR1 as SGHRS and CDR2 as YFSETQ. Unsorted PBMC libraries were generated from 2 million PBMCs stored in RNAlater at -80 °C until RNA extraction. The multiple sclerosis patients were enrolled in a US clinical protocol that used magnetic resonance imaging to evaluate disease progression. Peripheral blood underwent Ficoll-Hypaque density gradient centrifugation to isolate PBMCs, which were then cryopreserved in liquid nitrogen. cDNA was synthesized by template-switch 5'RACE using a primer with a 10-nucleotide random unique molecular identifier that tagged each TCR transcript. Each sequencing run produced over 200 million TCR-beta sequences covering 15-18 subjects. The RNeasy kit was used for extraction of total RNA. Using the KAPA Real-time Library Amplification kit, TCR-beta VDJ regions were amplified with primers for the TCR constant region and the 5'RACE anchor. A first PCR added sample indexes and Illumina adaptors, after which a second PCR increased the library yield. After Ampure bead purification, the TCR product of roughly 650 bp was size-selected on a 2% E-gel SizeSelection system. Before pooling, library quality was checked on a Bioanalyzer, concentration was measured with Qubit, and libraries were quantified with the Kapa Library Quantification kit. Paired-end 2 x 150 bp sequencing of the libraries was performed on an Illumina HiSeq 2500. To increase sequence diversity, about 23-30% phiX was spiked into each library pool. As for the authors' bioinformatics: The quality-filtered reads were processed with the UMI-based MiGEC pipeline, whose error correction step removed more than 80% of the raw TCR sequences. IMGT germline references were used for alignment of VDJ genes, and clonotypes were defined by a unique CDR3 amino acid sequence together with V-J genes. VDJtools evaluated clonal expansion, Shannon diversity and CDR3 relatedness (CalcPairwiseDistances, ClusterSamples); CLCbio workbench built phylogenetic trees. Clones with at least 8 unique UMIs were defined as expanded, with this threshold being based on coefficient-of-variation modelling across technical triplicates. Clones were called with MiXCR by TCRdb after fastp trimmed the public reads at Q25, and only in-frame beta chains were retained. One record per CDR3 amino acid sequence lists the most common genes and DNA. TCRdb, rather than the study authors, made the V and J calls. Across this sample there are about 74,000 distinct CDR3 sequences, with 5.2% seen only once. The top ten constitute 7.4% of the sample.

At least ten counts were recorded for this clonotype. Its target antigen remains unknown. Base qualities are not provided; no much larger clone lies one nucleotide away. Rearrangement joined TRBV5-1 to TRBJ2-5; 7 of the junction bases match TRBD2. This receptor was taken from a young man with multiple sclerosis. The sample taken for sequencing was PBMCs. The CDR3 loop reads CASSYGLGQETQYF. In nucleotide form, the sequence is TGCGCCAGCAGCTATGGACTAGGCCAAGAGACCCAGTACTTC.